The clone carrying this T cell receptor (beta chain) was seen a handful of times. Its specificity is unknown. One end of the junction does not line up with germline, which may come from a read error. The data are from a study of T cell responses to AZD1222 COVID-19 vaccine. Study background: Pooled samples include second doses given at about 4 or 12 weeks.

Sequenced by immunoSEQ multiplex PCR; TCRdb stores in-frame clones only, minus some. Counted here are under 150,000 clones, roughly 90% occurring once; the ten biggest clones make up about 3.2%. Study-wide points: At 160-218 and 743-854, vaccine-associated CD4 TCRs were dominant, and they spanned spike. Females outnumbered males among donors, who were mostly white British; clonal diversity was possibly underestimated.

There are 11 residues in the CDR3. Germline lookup yields CDR1 GTSNPN and CDR2 SVGIG (reference sequence). The sequencing used peripheral blood, collected on day 0 of AZD1222 vaccination. The rearrangement uses TRBV30 and TRBJ1-3; 9 nucleotides align to TRBD1. This clonotype was sampled from an adult in good health. The CDR3 sequence: CAWSLGTGRDF. The CDR3, as DNA: TGTGCCTGGAGTCTAGGGACAGGGAGGGATTTT.